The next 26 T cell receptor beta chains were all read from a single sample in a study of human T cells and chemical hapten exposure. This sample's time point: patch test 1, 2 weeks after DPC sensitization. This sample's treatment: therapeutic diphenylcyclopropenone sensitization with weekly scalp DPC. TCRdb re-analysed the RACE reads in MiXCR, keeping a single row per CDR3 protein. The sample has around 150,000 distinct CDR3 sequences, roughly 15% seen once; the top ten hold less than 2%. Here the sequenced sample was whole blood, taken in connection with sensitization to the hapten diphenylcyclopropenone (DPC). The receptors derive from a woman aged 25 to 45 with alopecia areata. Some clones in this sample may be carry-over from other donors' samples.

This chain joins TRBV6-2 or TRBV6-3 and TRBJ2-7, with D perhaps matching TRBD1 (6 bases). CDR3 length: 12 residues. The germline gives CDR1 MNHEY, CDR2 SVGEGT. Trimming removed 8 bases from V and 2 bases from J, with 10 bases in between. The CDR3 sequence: CASGDTAYEQYF. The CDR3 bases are TGTGCCAGCGGGGACACCGCCTACGAGCAGTACTTC.

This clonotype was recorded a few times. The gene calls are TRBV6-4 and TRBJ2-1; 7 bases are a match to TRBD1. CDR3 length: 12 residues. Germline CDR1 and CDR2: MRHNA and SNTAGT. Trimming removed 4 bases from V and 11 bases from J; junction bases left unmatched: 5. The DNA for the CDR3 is TGTGCCAGCAGTGGACAGGGTGAAAAGCAGTTCTTC. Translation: CASSGQGEKQFF.

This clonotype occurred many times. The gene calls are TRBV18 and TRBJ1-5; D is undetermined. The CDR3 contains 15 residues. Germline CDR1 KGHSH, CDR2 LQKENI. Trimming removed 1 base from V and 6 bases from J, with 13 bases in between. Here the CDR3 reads CASSPRASRSQPQHF. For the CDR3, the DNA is TGTGCCAGCTCACCACGGGCCTCAAGGAGTCAGCCCCAGCATTTT.

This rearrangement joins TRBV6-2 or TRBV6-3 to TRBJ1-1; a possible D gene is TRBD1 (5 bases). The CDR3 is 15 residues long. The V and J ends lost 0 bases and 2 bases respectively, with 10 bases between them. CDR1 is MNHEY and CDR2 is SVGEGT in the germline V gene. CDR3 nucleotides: TGTGCCAGCAGTTACTCTGGGGGGGTCAACACTGAAGCTTTCTTT. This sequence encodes CASSYSGGVNTEAFF.

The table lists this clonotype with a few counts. CDR3: CASSLRSGTRVEQYF. The DNA of the CDR3 is TGTGCCAGCAGTTTAAGGTCCGGGACCCGAGTCGAGCAGTACTTC. The V call is TRBV12-3 or TRBV12-4, the J call TRBJ2-7, with D tentatively TRBD1 or TRBD2 (5 bases each). Trimming removed 2 bases at V and 6 bases at J, with 17 bases between. This CDR3 has 15 residues.

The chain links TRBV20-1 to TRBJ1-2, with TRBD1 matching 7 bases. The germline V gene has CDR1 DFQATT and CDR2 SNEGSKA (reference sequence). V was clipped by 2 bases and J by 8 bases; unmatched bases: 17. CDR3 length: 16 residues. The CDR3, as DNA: TGCAGTGCTAGAATTTCCTATGGAAGGGGGCGAGGAGGCTACACCTTC. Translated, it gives CSARISYGRGRGGYTF.

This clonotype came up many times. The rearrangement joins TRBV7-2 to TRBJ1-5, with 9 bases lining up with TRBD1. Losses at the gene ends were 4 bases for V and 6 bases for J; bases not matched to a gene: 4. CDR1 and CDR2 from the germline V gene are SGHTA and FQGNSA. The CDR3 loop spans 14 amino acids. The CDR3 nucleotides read TGTGCCAGCAGCTCGGGACAGGGATCTCAGCCCCAGCATTTT. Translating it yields CASSSGQGSQPQHF.

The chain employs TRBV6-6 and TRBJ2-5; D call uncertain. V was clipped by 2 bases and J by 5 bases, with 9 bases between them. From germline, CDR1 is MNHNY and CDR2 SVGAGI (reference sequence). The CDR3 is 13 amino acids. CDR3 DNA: TGTGCCAGCAGTTACCCCGAGGTTGAGACCCAGTACTTC. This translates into CASSYPEVETQYF.

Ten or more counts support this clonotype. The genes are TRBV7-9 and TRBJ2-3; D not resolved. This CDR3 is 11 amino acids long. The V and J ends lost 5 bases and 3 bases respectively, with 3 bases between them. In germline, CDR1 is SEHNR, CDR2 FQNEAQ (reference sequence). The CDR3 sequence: CASSATDTQYF. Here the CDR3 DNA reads TGTGCCAGCAGCGCGACAGATACGCAGTATTTT.

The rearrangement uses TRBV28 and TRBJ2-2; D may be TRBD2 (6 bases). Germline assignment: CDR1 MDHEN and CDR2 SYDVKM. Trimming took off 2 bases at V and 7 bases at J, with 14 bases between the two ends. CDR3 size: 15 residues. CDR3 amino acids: CASSLGGSRGGELFF. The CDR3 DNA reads TGTGCCAGCAGTTTAGGAGGGAGCCGGGGCGGGGAGCTGTTTTTT. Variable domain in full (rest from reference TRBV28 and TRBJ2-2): DVKVTQSSRYLVKRTGEKVFLECVQDMDHENMFWYRQDPGLGLRLIYFSYDVKMKEKGDIPEGYSVSREKKERFSLILESASTNQTSMYLCASSLGGSRGGELFFGEGSRLTVL.

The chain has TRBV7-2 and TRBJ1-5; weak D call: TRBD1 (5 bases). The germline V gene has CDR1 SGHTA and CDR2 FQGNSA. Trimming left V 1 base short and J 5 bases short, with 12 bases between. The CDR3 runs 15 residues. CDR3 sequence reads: CASSLEIGADQPQHF. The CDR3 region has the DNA TGTGCCAGCAGCTTAGAGATAGGGGCCGATCAGCCCCAGCATTTT.

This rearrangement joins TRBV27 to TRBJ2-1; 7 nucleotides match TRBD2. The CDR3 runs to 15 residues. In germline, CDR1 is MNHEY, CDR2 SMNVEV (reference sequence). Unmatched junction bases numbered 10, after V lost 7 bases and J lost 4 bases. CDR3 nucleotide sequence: TGTGCCAGCACCCCCACTAGCGCGAAATACAATGAGCAGTTCTTC. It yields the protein CASTPTSAKYNEQFF.

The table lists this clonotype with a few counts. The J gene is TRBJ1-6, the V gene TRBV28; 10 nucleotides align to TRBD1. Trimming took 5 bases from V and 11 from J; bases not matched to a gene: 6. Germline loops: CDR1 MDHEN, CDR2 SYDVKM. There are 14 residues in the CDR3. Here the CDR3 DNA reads TGTGCCAGCAGTCCTGACAGGGGGCTACCACCCCTCCACTTT. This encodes CASSPDRGLPPLHF.

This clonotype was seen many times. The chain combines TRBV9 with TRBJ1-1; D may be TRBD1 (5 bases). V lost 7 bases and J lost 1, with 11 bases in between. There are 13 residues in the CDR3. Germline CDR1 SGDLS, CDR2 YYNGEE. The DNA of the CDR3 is TGTGCCAGCCAAAGCGGACAGAACACTGAAGCTTTCTTT. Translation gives CASQSGQNTEAFF. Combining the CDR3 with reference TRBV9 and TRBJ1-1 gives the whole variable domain DSGVTQTPKHLITATGQRVTLRCSPRSGDLSVYWYQQSLDQGLQFLIQYYNGEERAKGNILERFSAQQFPDLHSELNLSSLELGDSALYFCASQSGQNTEAFFGQGTRLTVV.

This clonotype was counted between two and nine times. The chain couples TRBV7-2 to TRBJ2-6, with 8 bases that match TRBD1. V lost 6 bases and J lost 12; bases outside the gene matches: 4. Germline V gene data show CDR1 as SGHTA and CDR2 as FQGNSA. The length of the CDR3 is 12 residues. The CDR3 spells CASRRTGPVLTF. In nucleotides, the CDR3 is TGTGCCAGCAGGCGGACAGGGCCCGTCCTGACTTTC. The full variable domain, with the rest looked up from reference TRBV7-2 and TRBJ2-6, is GAGVSQSPSNKVTEKGKDVELRCDPISGHTALYWYRQSLGQGLEFLIYFQGNSAPDKSGLPSDRFSAERTGGSVSTLTIQRTQQEDSAVYLCASRRTGPVLTFGAGSRLTVL.

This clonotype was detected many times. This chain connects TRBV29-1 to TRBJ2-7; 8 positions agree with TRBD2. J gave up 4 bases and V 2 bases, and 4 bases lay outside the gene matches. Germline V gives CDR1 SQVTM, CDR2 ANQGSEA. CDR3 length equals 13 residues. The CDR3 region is CSVEKAGEYEQYF. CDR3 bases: TGCAGCGTTGAAAAAGCGGGAGAGTACGAGCAGTACTTC.

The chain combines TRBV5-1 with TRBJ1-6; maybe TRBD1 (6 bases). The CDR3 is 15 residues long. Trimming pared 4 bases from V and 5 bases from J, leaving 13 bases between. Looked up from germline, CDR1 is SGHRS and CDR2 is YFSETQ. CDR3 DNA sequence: TGCGCCAGCAGCCCGCTGACAGGCGATAATTCACCCCTCCACTTT. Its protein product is CASSPLTGDNSPLHF. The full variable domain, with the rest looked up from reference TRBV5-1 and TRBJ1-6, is KAGVTQTPRYLIKTRGQQVTLSCSPISGHRSVSWYQQTPGQGLQFLFEYFSETQRNKGNFPGRFSGRQFSNSRSEMNVSTLELGDSALYLCASSPLTGDNSPLHFGNGTRLTVT.

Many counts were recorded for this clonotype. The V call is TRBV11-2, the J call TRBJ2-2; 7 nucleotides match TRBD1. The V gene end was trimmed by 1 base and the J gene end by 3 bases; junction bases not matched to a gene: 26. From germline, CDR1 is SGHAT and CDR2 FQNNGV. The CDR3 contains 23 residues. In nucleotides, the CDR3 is TGTGCCAGCAGCTTAGCCCGGGACAGAGGGCTCACGAACAGGGCGTCCTACACCGGGGAGCTGTTTTTT. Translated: CASSLARDRGLTNRASYTGELFF.

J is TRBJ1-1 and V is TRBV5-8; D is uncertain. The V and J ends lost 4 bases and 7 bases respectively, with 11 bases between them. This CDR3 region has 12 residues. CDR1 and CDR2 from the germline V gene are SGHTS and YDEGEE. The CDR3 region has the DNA TGTGCCAGCAGCCCCGCTGGAGATGAAGCTTTCTTT. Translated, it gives CASSPAGDEAFF.

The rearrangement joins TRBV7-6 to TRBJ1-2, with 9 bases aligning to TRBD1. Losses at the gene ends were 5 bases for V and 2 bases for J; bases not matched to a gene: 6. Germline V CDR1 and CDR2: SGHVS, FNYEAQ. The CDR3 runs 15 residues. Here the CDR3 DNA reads TGTGCCAGCAGCAAAGGACAGGGGCCGAACTATGGCTACACCTTC. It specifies CASSKGQGPNYGYTF.

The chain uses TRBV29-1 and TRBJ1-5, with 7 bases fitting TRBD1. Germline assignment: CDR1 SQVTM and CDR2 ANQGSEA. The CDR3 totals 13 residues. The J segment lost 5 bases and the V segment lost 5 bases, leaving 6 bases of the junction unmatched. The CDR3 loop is CSVKNDRDQPQHF. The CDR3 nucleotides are TGCAGCGTTAAAAACGACAGGGATCAGCCCCAGCATTTT.

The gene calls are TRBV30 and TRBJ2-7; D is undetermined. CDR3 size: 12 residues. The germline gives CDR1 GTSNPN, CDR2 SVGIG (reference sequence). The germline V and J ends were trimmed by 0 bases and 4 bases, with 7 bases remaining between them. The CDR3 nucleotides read TGTGCCTGGAGTGTTTCACGGTACGAGCAGTACTTC. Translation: CAWSVSRYEQYF.

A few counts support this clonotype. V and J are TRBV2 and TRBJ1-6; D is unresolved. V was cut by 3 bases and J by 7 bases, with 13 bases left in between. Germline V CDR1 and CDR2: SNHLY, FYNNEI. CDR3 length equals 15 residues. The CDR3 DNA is TGTGCCAGCAGTGATACGCCGCCTGGGAATTCACCCCTCCACTTT. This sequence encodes CASSDTPPGNSPLHF.

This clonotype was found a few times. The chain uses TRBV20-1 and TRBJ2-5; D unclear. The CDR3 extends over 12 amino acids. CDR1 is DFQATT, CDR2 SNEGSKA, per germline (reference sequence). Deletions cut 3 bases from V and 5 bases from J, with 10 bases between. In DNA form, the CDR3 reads TGCAGTGCTAGGGTCGGGTTGGAGACCCAGTACTTC. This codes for CSARVGLETQYF.

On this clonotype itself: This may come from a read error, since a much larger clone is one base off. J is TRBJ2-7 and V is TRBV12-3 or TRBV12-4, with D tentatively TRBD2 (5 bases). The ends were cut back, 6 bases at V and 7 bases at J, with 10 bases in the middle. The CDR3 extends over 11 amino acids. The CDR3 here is CASSLTGEQYF. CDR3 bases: TGTGCCAGCAGCCTGACGGGGGAGCAGTACTTC.

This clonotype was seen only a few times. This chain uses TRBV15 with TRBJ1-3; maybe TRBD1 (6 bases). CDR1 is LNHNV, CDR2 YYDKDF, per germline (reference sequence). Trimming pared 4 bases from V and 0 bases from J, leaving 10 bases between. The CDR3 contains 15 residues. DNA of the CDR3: TGTGCCACCAGCAAAGGACAGATCTCTGGAAACACCATATATTTT. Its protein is CATSKGQISGNTIYF.